This paragraph covers one T cell receptor beta chain sequence. The antigen is unknown. V was pared by 2 bases and J by 2 bases, with 2 bases of the junction left unmatched. CDR1 and CDR2 (germline): SGHRS, YFSETQ. This CDR3 contains 14 residues. Both 60 Vbeta primers and 13 Jbeta primers went into the PCR. Clones were sequenced by immunoSEQ multiplex PCR, and TCRdb holds only the in-frame ones, with some missing. The sample carries approximately 72,000 clones, 78% recorded once. This sample was included in a study of cytomegalovirus exposure and HLA in healthy donors. Study-wide points: Donor immune exposure was known only as CMV serostatus. HLA alleles showed associations with about 17,000 TCR beta sequences in a later analysis, at a 0.05 false discovery rate.

Material for sequencing was PBMCs. The clonotype originates from a male donor in good health and CMV-seropositive. The chain links TRBV5-1 to TRBJ1-1; the match to TRBD1 covers 8 bases. This CDR3 is CASSFQGANTEAFF. Written as DNA, the CDR3 is TGCGCCAGCAGCTTTCAGGGGGCAAACACTGAAGCTTTCTTT.